Detailed here is one T cell receptor (beta chain). Antigen specificity is unknown. Germline assignment: CDR1 MDHEN and CDR2 SYDVKM. V was clipped by 1 base and J by 5 bases, with 6 bases between them. The CDR3 sequence is 13 residues long. This specimen comes from a study of T cell repertoires in cytomegalovirus infection. Study overall: Signatures in public TCR beta sequences pointed to both CMV infection and matching HLA type.

TCRdb reanalysed the reads using MiXCR and keeps one entry per CDR3 protein. The sample yields about 740,000 distinct CDR3 sequences, under 40% seen once. Overall study findings and caveats: Clonotype analysis showed dominance of the ex vivo response by HLA-C-restricted CMV-specific TCR beta clonotypes. Pooled public TCR beta family frequency picked out CMV carriers with the relevant HLA.

The sample taken for sequencing was PBMCs. This receptor was taken from a human donor in good health (CMV status not recorded). Some clones in this sample may be carry-over from other donors' samples. J is TRBJ1-3 and V is TRBV28, with no clear D. The DNA for the CDR3 is TGTGCCAGCAGTTTATTGGGGAGAAACACCATATATTTT. Protein: CASSLLGRNTIYF.